A single sample gave rise to the 23 T cell receptor beta chains below, sequenced in a study of OX40 agonist ivuxolimab in advanced cancers. Some clones are missing from TCRdb's copy, which holds only in-frame ones; the method was immunoSEQ multiplex PCR. The table has roughly 65,000 clones, around four fifths seen once. Sequenced material: CD4+ or CD8+ T cells sorted from blood, taken in a trial of the OX40 agonist ivuxolimab. The receptor set was obtained from an adult with an advanced solid tumor such as melanoma, head and neck, liver or kidney cancer.

The V gene is TRBV9, the J gene TRBJ2-5; TRBD2 matches 10 bases. Losses at the gene ends were 0 bases for V and 2 bases for J; bases not matched to a gene: 7. Germline lookup yields CDR1 SGDLS and CDR2 YYNGEE. The CDR3 runs to 17 residues. CDR3 sequence (DNA): TGTGCCAGCAGCGTAGGAGCGGGAGGGCCAAGGCAAGAGACCCAGTACTTC. Translation: CASSVGAGGPRQETQYF.

The J gene is TRBJ2-2, the V gene TRBV7-8, with 7 positions matching TRBD1. CDR1 and CDR2 (germline): SGHVS, FQNEAQ. The CDR3 extends over 17 amino acids. Unmatched junction bases numbered 15, after V lost 5 bases and J lost 6 bases. The CDR3 region is CASSSRTGDGKAGELFF. The CDR3 region has the DNA TGTGCCAGCAGCAGCCGAACAGGGGACGGCAAGGCCGGGGAGCTGTTTTTT.

V and J are TRBV6-5 and TRBJ1-5; a possible D gene is TRBD1 (6 bases). Germline values: CDR1 MNHEY, CDR2 SVGAGI. V lost 5 bases and J lost 0, with 11 bases in between. The CDR3 spans 15 residues. The CDR3 nucleotides are TGTGCCAGCAGTCCCCAGGGGAATAGCAATCAGCCCCAGCATTTT. Translating gives CASSPQGNSNQPQHF.

The chain has TRBV2 and TRBJ2-2; D is undetermined. Germline V gene data show CDR1 as SNHLY and CDR2 as FYNNEI. This CDR3 is built from 14 residues. The germline V and J ends were trimmed by 7 bases and 2 bases, with 11 bases remaining between them. CDR3 amino acids: CASNRFLNTGELFF. Here the CDR3 DNA reads TGTGCCAGCAATCGCTTTCTCAACACCGGGGAGCTGTTTTTT.

CDR3 region: CATSPGQTFRYEQYF. The CDR3, as DNA: TGTGCCACCAGCCCGGGACAGACTTTTCGTTACGAGCAGTACTTC. The J gene is TRBJ2-7, the V gene TRBV19; 7 bases fit TRBD1. Germline V lookup: CDR1 LNHDA, CDR2 SQIVND (reference sequence). The CDR3 has 15 amino acids. The J segment lost 4 bases and the V segment lost 10 bases, leaving 16 bases of the junction unmatched. The variable domain in full, completed from reference TRBV19 and TRBJ2-7, reads DGGITQSPKYLFRKEGQNVTLSCEQNLNHDAMYWYRQDPGQGLRLIYYSQIVNDFQKGDIAEGYSVSREKKESFPLTVTSAQKNPTAFYLCATSPGQTFRYEQYFGPGTRLTVT.

The V call is TRBV7-2, the J call TRBJ1-6; D ambiguous. V lost 4 bases, J lost 10 bases, and 17 bases lay in between. CDR3 length equals 15 residues. CDR1 is SGHTA, CDR2 FQGNSA, per germline. The CDR3 is CASSSWTTLGSPLHF. The CDR3 DNA reads TGTGCCAGCAGCTCCTGGACGACTCTGGGATCACCCCTCCACTTT.

This clone has a handful of counts. CDR3 loop: CASSLSWTGRPTEAFF. CDR3 coding DNA: TGCGCCAGCAGCTTGAGTTGGACAGGGCGGCCCACTGAAGCTTTCTTT. V and J are TRBV5-1 and TRBJ1-1, with 8 nucleotides matching TRBD1. The CDR3 has 16 residues. Trimming at V came to 1 base and at J to 4 bases, leaving 9 bases not matched to a gene. The germline V gene encodes CDR1 SGHRS and CDR2 YFSETQ. Looking up the rest from reference TRBV5-1 and TRBJ1-1 gives the full variable domain: KAGVTQTPRYLIKTRGQQVTLSCSPISGHRSVSWYQQTPGQGLQFLFEYFSETQRNKGNFPGRFSGRQFSNSRSEMNVSTLELGDSALYLCASSLSWTGRPTEAFFGQGTRLTVV.

The V and J genes are TRBV2 and TRBJ2-1; D may be TRBD1 or TRBD2 (5 bases each). This CDR3 comprises 15 residues. V lost 2 bases and J lost 6, with 14 bases in between. Germline values: CDR1 SNHLY, CDR2 FYNNEI. CDR3 sequence (DNA): TGTGCCAGCAGTGAATTCCCTCGGGGCGTCAATGAGCAGTTCTTC. Translated: CASSEFPRGVNEQFF.

This sequence joins TRBV5-1 and TRBJ2-1; 9 bases line up with TRBD2. CDR1 SGHRS and CDR2 YFSETQ come from the germline V gene. The CDR3 is 15 amino acids. After removal of 1 base from V and 6 bases from J, the junction contained 5 bases not matched to a gene. The CDR3 reads CASSLSLAGRNEQFF. The CDR3 DNA is TGCGCCAGCAGCTTGAGTCTAGCGGGACGCAATGAGCAGTTCTTC.

This chain connects TRBV11-2 to TRBJ1-4; weak D call: TRBD1 (5 bases). The length of the CDR3 is 14 residues. Trimming pared 5 bases from V and 5 bases from J, leaving 12 bases between. The germline gives CDR1 SGHAT, CDR2 FQNNGV. This chain's CDR3 is CASSPRPGNEKLFF. The DNA for the CDR3 is TGTGCCAGCAGCCCCAGGCCAGGGAATGAAAAACTGTTTTTT.

The chain couples TRBV7-9 to TRBJ1-2; possible D gene TRBD1, 5 bases. In germline, CDR1 is SEHNR, CDR2 FQNEAQ (reference sequence). The CDR3 runs to 14 residues. V shed 8 bases and J shed 3 bases, with 16 bases lying between them. The CDR3 sequence: CASSPGGLDYGYTF. CDR3 sequence (DNA): TGTGCCAGCTCACCGGGGGGTTTGGACTATGGCTACACCTTC.

The V call is TRBV5-1, the J call TRBJ2-1, with TRBD1 identical over 10 bases. Trimming at V came to 4 bases and at J to 1 base, leaving 5 bases not matched to a gene. The CDR3 runs to 16 residues. The germline V gene has CDR1 SGHRS and CDR2 YFSETQ. DNA of the CDR3: TGCGCCAGCAGCAAACGGACAGGGGGGTCCTACAATGAGCAGTTCTTC. Amino acid sequence: CASSKRTGGSYNEQFF. Full variable domain (rest looked up from reference TRBV5-1 and TRBJ2-1): KAGVTQTPRYLIKTRGQQVTLSCSPISGHRSVSWYQQTPGQGLQFLFEYFSETQRNKGNFPGRFSGRQFSNSRSEMNVSTLELGDSALYLCASSKRTGGSYNEQFFGPGTRLTVL.

V is TRBV6-5 and J is TRBJ2-3; 11 positions match TRBD2. Per germline, CDR1 MNHEY and CDR2 SVGAGI. The J segment lost 2 bases and the V segment lost 6 bases, leaving 4 bases of the junction unmatched. This CDR3 has 15 amino acids. This CDR3 is CASRQGLAVTDTQYF. The CDR3 DNA reads TGTGCCAGCAGGCAGGGACTAGCGGTCACAGATACGCAGTATTTT.

The chain links TRBV2 to TRBJ2-7, with TRBD1 matching 11 bases. Germline V CDR1 and CDR2: SNHLY, FYNNEI. V dropped 6 bases and J dropped 6; count of bases not matched to a gene: 1. This CDR3 is built from 12 residues. The CDR3 sequence: CASSGTGGEQYF. For the CDR3, the DNA is TGTGCCAGCAGCGGGACAGGGGGCGAGCAGTACTTC.

The gene calls are TRBV11-2 and TRBJ2-2; 8 positions agree with TRBD2. J lost 4 bases, V lost 10 bases, and 11 bases had no gene match. Germline V gene sequence: CDR1 SGHAT, CDR2 FQNNGV. The CDR3 length is 15 residues. The CDR3 bases are TGTGCCATTTCAACCCGGACTAGCCCCACCGGGGAGCTGTTTTTT. This codes for CAISTRTSPTGELFF.

This chain links TRBV9 with TRBJ2-5; 8 bases match TRBD1. J gave up 5 bases and V 4 bases, and 10 bases lay outside the gene matches. CDR3 length equals 15 residues. The V gene's germline CDR1 is SGDLS and CDR2 YYNGEE. The CDR3 DNA sequence: TGTGCCAGCAGCTTTGCAGGGGGCACATGGGAGACCCAGTACTTC. Amino acid sequence: CASSFAGGTWETQYF.

The chain joins TRBV28 to TRBJ1-5, with D perhaps TRBD1 (5 bases). Per germline, CDR1 MDHEN and CDR2 SYDVKM. V lost 4 bases and J lost 0, with 13 bases in between. CDR3 length: 16 residues. The CDR3 DNA follows: TGTGCCAGCAGTTGGGGGACTTGGGATAGCAATCAGCCCCAGCATTTT. It yields the protein CASSWGTWDSNQPQHF.

The V gene is TRBV18, the J gene TRBJ2-7; no definite D call. The CDR3 has 14 amino acids. Germline loops: CDR1 KGHSH, CDR2 LQKENI. The ends were cut back, 0 bases at V and 5 bases at J, with 11 bases in the middle. CDR3 coding DNA: TGTGCCAGCTCACCACCCGCACCCTGGAACGAGCAGTACTTC. It is translated as CASSPPAPWNEQYF.

The chain recombines TRBV5-1 with TRBJ1-3; D call uncertain. Germline lookup yields CDR1 SGHRS and CDR2 YFSETQ. The CDR3 totals 12 residues. Trimming cost V 4 bases and J 4 bases, with 6 bases left between them. The CDR3 loop reads CASSVEGNTIYF. The CDR3 DNA sequence: TGCGCCAGCAGCGTCGAGGGAAACACCATATATTTT.

This clone has more than one count but fewer than ten. The chain employs TRBV5-4 and TRBJ1-1; TRBD1 is a possible D gene (6 bases). The CDR3 has 14 amino acids. Germline lookup yields CDR1 SGHNT and CDR2 YYREEE (reference sequence). V was clipped by 0 bases and J by 3 bases, with 9 bases between them. CDR3: CASSLGSGDTEAFF. The CDR3 bases are TGTGCCAGCAGCTTGGGGTCAGGGGACACTGAAGCTTTCTTT.

To note about this clone: At the DNA level, this CDR3 is encoded by other sequences in the same sample as well. The chain employs TRBV6-6 and TRBJ1-4; D may be TRBD1 (5 bases). Trimming left V 5 bases short and J 8 bases short, with 9 bases between. Germline assignment: CDR1 MNHNY and CDR2 SVGAGI (reference sequence). This CDR3 region has 12 residues. The CDR3 spells CASSPGNEKLFF. In nucleotides, the CDR3 is TGTGCCAGCAGTCCAGGGAACGAAAAACTGTTTTTT.

The chain combines TRBV23-1 with TRBJ1-5; D remains ambiguous. TRBV23-1 is sorted into the ORF group, with uncertain function. The V gene lost 2 bases and the J gene lost 4 bases, with 9 bases spanning the gap. The CDR3 length is 14 residues. This CDR3 reads CASSQRSLNQPQHF. The CDR3 DNA reads TGCGCCAGCAGTCAAAGGAGTCTAAATCAGCCCCAGCATTTT.

The V and J genes are TRBV6-4 and TRBJ2-3; TRBD1 might be the D (6 bases). V dropped 3 bases and J dropped 3 bases, with 13 bases sitting between them. Germline values: CDR1 MRHNA, CDR2 SNTAGT. This CDR3 has 15 amino acids. The CDR3 DNA reads TGTGCCAGCAGTGAATGGGGGCGCAGGACAGATACGCAGTATTTT. Its protein product is CASSEWGRRTDTQYF.